Below are 18 T cell receptor beta chains sequenced from a single sample in a study of CD8 T cells in Susac syndrome. When the RNA was reverse transcribed, random hexamers were used with an input of roughly 0.5 to 1 ug. Using its own MiXCR run on the immunoSEQ multiplex PCR reads, TCRdb lists one record per CDR3 protein. The repertoire holds approximately 160,000 distinct CDR3 sequences, with around 93% as singletons. Sequencing was carried out using CD4+ T cells from PBMCs. The receptors here all came from a human donor in good health.

The rearrangement links TRBV20-1 to TRBJ2-5, with 10 bases that match TRBD2. The CDR3 covers 16 residues. Germline lookup yields CDR1 DFQATT and CDR2 SNEGSKA (reference sequence). The V gene end was trimmed by 3 bases and the J gene end by 5 bases; junction bases not matched to a gene: 12. The chain's CDR3 is CSASRVAGGPGETQYF. The DNA for the CDR3 is TGCAGTGCTAGTCGGGTAGCGGGGGGCCCAGGGGAGACCCAGTACTTC.

V and J are TRBV29-1 and TRBJ2-5, with 11 bases fitting TRBD2. The length of the CDR3 is 16 residues. Looked up from germline, CDR1 is SQVTM and CDR2 is ANQGSEA. The J segment lost 5 bases and the V segment lost 6 bases, leaving 14 bases of the junction unmatched. Written as DNA, the CDR3 is TGCAGCGTGTTCCGACTAGCGGGGCCCCCGACGGAGACCCAGTACTTC. The encoded protein is CSVFRLAGPPTETQYF.

The J gene is TRBJ1-3, the V gene TRBV6-5; D gene unclear. Between the trimmed V and J ends, which lost 2 bases and 5 bases, there was a span of 13 bases. The CDR3 is made up of 15 amino acids. Germline V gives CDR1 MNHEY, CDR2 SVGAGI. The CDR3, as DNA: TGTGCCAGCAGTTACGGCGGGAATCTCAGAAACACCATATATTTT. Translating gives CASSYGGNLRNTIYF.

CDR3 sequence (DNA): TGTGCCAGCAGCCAAGATAATCGACAGTCGAGCAATCAGCCCCAGCATTTT. This gives the protein CASSQDNRQSSNQPQHF. The chain carries TRBV4-2 and TRBJ1-5; TRBD1 might be the D (5 bases). Trimming pared 0 bases from V and 1 base from J, leaving 13 bases between. The CDR3 is 17 amino acids. Germline values: CDR1 LGHNA, CDR2 YNFKEQ.

CDR3 sequence reads: CASSVDRTDTQYF. CDR3 bases: TGTGCCAGCAGCGTAGATAGGACAGATACGCAGTATTTT. The chain combines TRBV5-4 with TRBJ2-3; unclear D gene. Trimming left V 4 bases short and J 3 bases short, with 9 bases between. Germline lookup yields CDR1 SGHNT and CDR2 YYREEE (reference sequence). This CDR3 comprises 13 residues.

DNA for the CDR3: TGTGCCACGACAGGGAGGGCGGACACTGAAGCTTTCTTT. This sequence encodes CATTGRADTEAFF. The chain carries TRBV15 and TRBJ1-1, with TRBD1 matching over 7 bases. CDR3 size: 13 residues. CDR1 is LNHNV, CDR2 YYDKDF, per germline (reference sequence). V was clipped by 9 bases and J by 3 bases; unmatched bases: 7.

The rearrangement joins TRBV9 to TRBJ2-1, with 12 bases lining up with TRBD2. The germline V gene has CDR1 SGDLS and CDR2 YYNGEE. J lost 9 bases, V lost 3 bases, and 7 bases had no gene match. The CDR3 has 15 residues. CDR3 sequence reads: CASSARTSGTSEQFF. The CDR3 nucleotides read TGTGCCAGCAGCGCCCGGACTAGCGGGACAAGTGAGCAGTTCTTC.

The CDR3 DNA follows: TGTGCTAGTGGTTTGGTAATGGACGGTCGGACCCAAGGAGAGACCCAGTACTTC. Translated: CASGLVMDGRTQGETQYF. The chain couples TRBV12-5 to TRBJ2-5; D ambiguous. Germline CDR1 and CDR2: LGHNT and FRNRAP. The ends were cut back, 0 bases at V and 4 bases at J, with 21 bases in the middle. This CDR3 is 18 amino acids long.

J is TRBJ2-1 and V is TRBV4-2, with D tentatively TRBD2 (6 bases). Trimming removed 1 base from V and 3 bases from J, with 10 bases in between. CDR3 length equals 15 residues. Germline CDR1 and CDR2: LGHNA and YNFKEQ. CDR3 nucleotides: TGTGCCAGCAGCCAAGCTGATAGCGGCTACAATGAGCAGTTCTTC. It specifies CASSQADSGYNEQFF.

The chain couples TRBV6-1 to TRBJ1-2, with unresolved D. The CDR3 loop spans 12 amino acids. CDR1 and CDR2 from the germline V gene are MNHNS and SASEGT. V was cut by 3 bases and J by 9 bases, with 11 bases left in between. CDR3 in DNA: TGTGCCAGCAGTGAGGCCCGGTTGAGCTACACCTTC. This gives the protein CASSEARLSYTF.

This clonotype has just one count. V gene TRBV6-2 or TRBV6-3 combines with J gene TRBJ2-7, with D perhaps assigned TRBD1 or TRBD2 (7 bases each). V was pared by 0 bases and J by 2 bases, with 17 bases between. The CDR3 is 17 amino acids. Looked up from germline, CDR1 is MNHEY and CDR2 is SVGEGT. The CDR3 here is CASSYSKGAGAAYEQYF. The CDR3 coding sequence is TGTGCCAGCAGTTACTCGAAGGGGGCGGGGGCGGCCTACGAGCAGTACTTC.

The chain joins TRBV6-5 to TRBJ1-2; perhaps TRBD1 as D (6 bases). CDR3 length: 15 amino acids. Trimming removed 2 bases at V and 6 bases at J, with 16 bases between. CDR1 is MNHEY and CDR2 is SVGAGI in the germline V gene. The CDR3 spells CASSYIGAGVDGYTF. Here the CDR3 DNA reads TGTGCCAGCAGTTACATCGGGGCAGGGGTCGATGGCTACACCTTC.

The count of this clonotype is one. The chain's CDR3 is CASSVSDGELFF. The CDR3 nucleotides are TGTGCCAGCAGCGTGAGCGACGGGGAGCTGTTTTTT. V gene TRBV9 combines with J gene TRBJ2-2; no reliable D call. Germline CDR1 SGDLS, CDR2 YYNGEE. This CDR3 has 12 residues. V shed 2 bases and J shed 7 bases, with 6 bases lying between them.

The chain carries TRBV6-5 and TRBJ1-2, with D perhaps TRBD1 (5 bases). The ends were cut back, 6 bases at V and 1 base at J, with 6 bases in the middle. Germline V lookup: CDR1 MNHEY, CDR2 SVGAGI. This CDR3 spans 12 amino acids. CDR3 DNA: TGTGCCAGCAGAGGGGATAACTATGGCTACACCTTC. Protein sequence: CASRGDNYGYTF.

The chain combines TRBV20-1 with TRBJ1-3; no reliable D call. The germline V gene has CDR1 DFQATT and CDR2 SNEGSKA (reference sequence). The CDR3 covers 14 residues. V was trimmed by 1 base and J by 0 bases, leaving 7 bases between them. The CDR3 is CSARVESSGNTIYF. The CDR3 DNA sequence: TGCAGTGCTAGAGTGGAGAGCTCTGGAAACACCATATATTTT.

CDR3 coding DNA: TGCAGTGCTGAGGGATACGGGCGGCAGTACTTC. Translating gives CSAEGYGRQYF. The V and J genes are TRBV20-1 and TRBJ2-7; TRBD2 might be the D (5 bases). The CDR3 length is 11 residues. Germline CDR1 DFQATT, CDR2 SNEGSKA (reference sequence). V was cut by 5 bases and J by 9 bases, with 14 bases left in between.

This chain uses TRBV5-4 with TRBJ2-1; D is unresolved. Looked up from germline, CDR1 is SGHNT and CDR2 is YYREEE (reference sequence). The CDR3 is 12 residues long. With 5 bases removed from V and 2 bases from J, the gap between germline ends came to 5 bases. The CDR3 sequence: CASSSTYNEQFF. CDR3 coding DNA: TGTGCCAGCAGTTCGACCTACAATGAGCAGTTCTTC.

The rearrangement uses TRBV5-1 and TRBJ2-7, with D tentatively TRBD1 or TRBD2 (5 bases each). V was clipped by 6 bases and J by 2 bases, with 12 bases between them. The CDR3 runs to 13 residues. CDR1 and CDR2 from the germline V gene are SGHRS and YFSETQ. CDR3 sequence: CASNRDATYEQYF. In nucleotides, the CDR3 is TGCGCCAGCAACCGGGACGCCACCTACGAGCAGTACTTC. Combining the CDR3 with reference TRBV5-1 and TRBJ2-7 gives the whole variable domain KAGVTQTPRYLIKTRGQQVTLSCSPISGHRSVSWYQQTPGQGLQFLFEYFSETQRNKGNFPGRFSGRQFSNSRSEMNVSTLELGDSALYLCASNRDATYEQYFGPGTRLTVT.